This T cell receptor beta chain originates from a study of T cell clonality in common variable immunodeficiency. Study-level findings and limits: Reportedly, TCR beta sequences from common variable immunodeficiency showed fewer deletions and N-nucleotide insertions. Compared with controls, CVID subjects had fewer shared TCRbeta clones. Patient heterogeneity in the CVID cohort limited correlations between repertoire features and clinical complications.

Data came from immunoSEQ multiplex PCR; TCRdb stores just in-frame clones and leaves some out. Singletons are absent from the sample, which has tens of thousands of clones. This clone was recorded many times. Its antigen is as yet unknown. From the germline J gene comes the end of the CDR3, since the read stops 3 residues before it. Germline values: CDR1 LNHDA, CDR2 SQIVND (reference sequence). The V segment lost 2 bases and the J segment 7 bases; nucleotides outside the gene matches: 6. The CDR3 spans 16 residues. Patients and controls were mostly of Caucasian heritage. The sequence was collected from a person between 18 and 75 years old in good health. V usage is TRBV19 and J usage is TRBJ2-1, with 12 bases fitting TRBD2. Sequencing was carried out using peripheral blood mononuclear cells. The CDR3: CASSIKLAGGPNEQFF. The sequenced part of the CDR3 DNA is TGTGCCAGTAGTATAAAGCTAGCGGGAGGGCCTAATGAG.